These T cell receptor beta chains were read from a single sample in a study of T cells in localized non-small cell lung cancer. Some clones are missing from TCRdb's copy, which holds only in-frame ones; the method was immunoSEQ multiplex PCR. This sample has about 24,000 clones; 87% occur once, and the top ten carry around 32%. Material: peripheral blood, obtained before any cancer treatment. These receptors all come from a male donor aged 60 or over with stage I squamous cell lung carcinoma. Both conserved end residues are part of each CDR3. Each record gives: V gene, J gene, clone size, D gene, CDR3 DNA, CDR3 protein. D genes are given only for firm matches. Clone size is stated in some rows and not others, as once, few, many or a class when expanded.

v_call: TRBV19
j_call: TRBJ1-2
clone_size: .
d_call: .
cdr3_nt: TGTGCCAGTAGTATCATGGCAACAGGGTTAAGTGGCTACACCTTC
cdr3_aa: CASSIMATGLSGYTF

v_call: TRBV6-5
j_call: TRBJ1-3
clone_size: .
d_call: TRBD1
cdr3_nt: TGTGCCAGCAGACTTTGGACAGGCGAAATATATTTT
cdr3_aa: CASRLWTGEIYF

v_call: TRBV7-8
j_call: TRBJ2-1
clone_size: .
d_call: TRBD1
cdr3_nt: TGTGCCAGCAGCTTAGCGATCGGCAGGGGGATAAACAATGAGCAGTTCTTC
cdr3_aa: CASSLAIGRGINNEQFF

v_call: TRBV25-1
j_call: TRBJ2-1
clone_size: .
d_call: TRBD1
cdr3_nt: TGTGCCAGCAGTGAGGGACAGGCTTCCTTCCAAGATGAGCAGTTCTTC
cdr3_aa: CASSEGQASFQDEQFF

v_call: TRBV5-1
j_call: TRBJ2-1
clone_size: .
d_call: .
cdr3_nt: TGCGCCAGCAGCCCCGGACAGTACAATGAGCAGTTCTTC
cdr3_aa: CASSPGQYNEQFF

v_call: TRBV10-3
j_call: TRBJ2-5
clone_size: once
d_call: TRBD1
cdr3_nt: TGTGCCATAGGAATCGGGACAGGAGGGGAGACCCAGTACTTC
cdr3_aa: CAIGIGTGGETQYF

v_call: TRBV7-2
j_call: TRBJ2-1
clone_size: .
d_call: TRBD2
cdr3_nt: TGTGCCAGCAGCTTTAGCGGGAGGGCAGGCAATGAGCAGTTCTTC
cdr3_aa: CASSFSGRAGNEQFF

v_call: TRBV7-2
j_call: TRBJ1-4
clone_size: .
d_call: .
cdr3_nt: TGTGCCAGCACTCAGGGACGCGGATCTGAAAAACTGTTTTTT
cdr3_aa: CASTQGRGSEKLFF

v_call: TRBV5-4
j_call: TRBJ2-7
clone_size: .
d_call: .
cdr3_nt: TGTGCCAGCAGCTTCAGCAGGTCCTACGAGCAGTACTTC
cdr3_aa: CASSFSRSYEQYF

v_call: TRBV7-9
j_call: TRBJ2-1
clone_size: .
d_call: .
cdr3_nt: TGTGCCAGCAGCCTGTACAGGGCCAAATACAATGAGCAGTTCTTC
cdr3_aa: CASSLYRAKYNEQFF